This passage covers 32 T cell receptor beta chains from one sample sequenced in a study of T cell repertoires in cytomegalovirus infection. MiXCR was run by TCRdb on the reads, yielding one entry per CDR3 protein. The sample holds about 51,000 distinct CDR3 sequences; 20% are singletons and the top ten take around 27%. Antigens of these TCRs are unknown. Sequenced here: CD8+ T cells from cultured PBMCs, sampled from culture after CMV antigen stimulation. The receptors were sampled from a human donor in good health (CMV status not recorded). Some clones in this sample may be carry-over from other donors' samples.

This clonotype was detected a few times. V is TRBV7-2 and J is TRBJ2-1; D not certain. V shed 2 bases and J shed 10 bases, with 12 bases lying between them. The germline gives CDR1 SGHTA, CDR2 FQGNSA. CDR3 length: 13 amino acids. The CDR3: CASSLTAVTEQFF. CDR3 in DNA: TGTGCCAGCAGCTTAACCGCTGTCACGGAGCAGTTCTTC.

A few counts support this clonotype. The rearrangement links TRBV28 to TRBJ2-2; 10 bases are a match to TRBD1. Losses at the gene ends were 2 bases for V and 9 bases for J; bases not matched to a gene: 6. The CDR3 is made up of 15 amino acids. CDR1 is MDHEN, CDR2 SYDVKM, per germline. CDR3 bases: TGTGCCAGCAGTTTAGACAGGGGGCTTTCCCGGGAGCTGTTTTTT. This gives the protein CASSLDRGLSRELFF.

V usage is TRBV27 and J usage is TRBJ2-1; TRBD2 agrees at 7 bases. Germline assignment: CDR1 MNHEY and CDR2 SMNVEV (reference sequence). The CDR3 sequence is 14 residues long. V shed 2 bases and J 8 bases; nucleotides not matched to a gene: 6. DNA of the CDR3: TGTGCCAGCAGTTTACCGTCTAGCGGTCATGAGCAGTTCTTC. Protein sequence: CASSLPSSGHEQFF.

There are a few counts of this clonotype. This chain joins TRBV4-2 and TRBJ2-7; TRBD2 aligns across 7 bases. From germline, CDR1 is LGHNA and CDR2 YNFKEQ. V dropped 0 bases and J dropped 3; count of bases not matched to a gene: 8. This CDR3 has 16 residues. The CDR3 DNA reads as TGTGCCAGCAGCCAAGATTTCGCGGGAGCCTTCTACGAGCAGTACTTC. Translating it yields CASSQDFAGAFYEQYF.

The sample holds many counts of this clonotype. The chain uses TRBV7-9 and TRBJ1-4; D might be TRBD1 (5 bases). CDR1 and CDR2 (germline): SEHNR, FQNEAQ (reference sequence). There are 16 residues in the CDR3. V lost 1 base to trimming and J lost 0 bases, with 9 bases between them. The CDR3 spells CASSLGTRATNEKLFF. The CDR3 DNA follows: TGTGCCAGCAGCTTAGGGACAAGAGCAACTAATGAAAAACTGTTTTTT.

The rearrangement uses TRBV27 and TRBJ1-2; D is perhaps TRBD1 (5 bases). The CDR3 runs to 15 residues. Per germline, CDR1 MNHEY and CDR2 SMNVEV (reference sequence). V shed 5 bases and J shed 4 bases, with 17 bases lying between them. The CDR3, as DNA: TGTGCCAGCAGTATTCTATTCGGGACGGCCTATGGCTACACCTTC. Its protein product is CASSILFGTAYGYTF.

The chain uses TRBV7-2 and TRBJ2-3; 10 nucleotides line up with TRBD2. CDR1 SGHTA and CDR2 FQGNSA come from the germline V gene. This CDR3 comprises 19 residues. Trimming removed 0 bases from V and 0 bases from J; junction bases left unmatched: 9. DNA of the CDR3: TGTGCCAGCAGCTTAGCGAGGCTAGCGGGAGACCCTAGCACAGATACGCAGTATTTT. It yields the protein CASSLARLAGDPSTDTQYF.

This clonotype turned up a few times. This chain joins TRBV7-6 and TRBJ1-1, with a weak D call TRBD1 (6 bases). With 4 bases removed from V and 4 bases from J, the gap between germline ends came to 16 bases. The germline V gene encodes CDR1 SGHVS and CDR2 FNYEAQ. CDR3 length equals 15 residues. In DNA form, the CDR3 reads TGTGCCAGCAGCTCGAACAGGGATCTGGGCACTGAAGCTTTCTTT. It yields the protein CASSSNRDLGTEAFF.

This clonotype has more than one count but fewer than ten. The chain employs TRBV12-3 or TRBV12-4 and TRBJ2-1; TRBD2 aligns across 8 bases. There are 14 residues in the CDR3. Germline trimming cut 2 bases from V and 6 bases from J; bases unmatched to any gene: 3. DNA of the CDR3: TGTGCCAGCAGTTTAACGGGAGGGCTCAATGAGCAGTTCTTC. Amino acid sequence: CASSLTGGLNEQFF.

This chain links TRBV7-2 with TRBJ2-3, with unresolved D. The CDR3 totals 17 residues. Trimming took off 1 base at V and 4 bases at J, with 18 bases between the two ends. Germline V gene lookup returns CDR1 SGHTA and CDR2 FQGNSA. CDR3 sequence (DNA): TGTGCCAGCAGCTTAGTGGCACCCACACACGTTGCAGATACGCAGTATTTT. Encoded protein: CASSLVAPTHVADTQYF.

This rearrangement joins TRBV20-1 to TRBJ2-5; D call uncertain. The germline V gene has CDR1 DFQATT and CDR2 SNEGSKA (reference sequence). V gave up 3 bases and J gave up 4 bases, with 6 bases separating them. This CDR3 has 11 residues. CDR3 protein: CSASHLETQYF. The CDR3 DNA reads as TGCAGTGCTAGTCATCTAGAGACCCAGTACTTC.

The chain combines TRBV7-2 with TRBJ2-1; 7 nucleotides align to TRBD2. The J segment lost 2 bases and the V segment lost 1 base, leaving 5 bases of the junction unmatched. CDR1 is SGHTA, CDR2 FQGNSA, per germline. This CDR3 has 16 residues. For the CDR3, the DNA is TGTGCCAGCAGCTTAGTAGGCGGGAGTCCCTACAATGAGCAGTTCTTC. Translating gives CASSLVGGSPYNEQFF.

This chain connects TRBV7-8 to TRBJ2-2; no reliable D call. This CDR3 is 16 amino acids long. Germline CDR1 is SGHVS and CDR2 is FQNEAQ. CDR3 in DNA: TGTGCAATAGGTTATGGACCTCCTCGAGTGTCACGGGAGCTGTTTTTT. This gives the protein CAIGYGPPRVSRELFF.

CDR3 nucleotide sequence: TGTGCCAGCAGCCGGGACAGGGGTGCTGAGCAGTTCTTC. It translates to CASSRDRGAEQFF. J is TRBJ2-1 and V is TRBV2; 10 bases are a match to TRBD1. Trimming took 6 bases from V and 9 from J; bases not matched to a gene: 5. CDR1 is SNHLY and CDR2 is FYNNEI in the germline V gene. CDR3 length equals 13 residues.

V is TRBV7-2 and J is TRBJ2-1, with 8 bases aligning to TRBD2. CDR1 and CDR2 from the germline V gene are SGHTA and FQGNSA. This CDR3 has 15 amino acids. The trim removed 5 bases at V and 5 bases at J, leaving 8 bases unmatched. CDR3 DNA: TGTGCCAGCAGCCCGAGCGGGAGCCCCCACAATGAGCAGTTCTTC. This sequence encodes CASSPSGSPHNEQFF.

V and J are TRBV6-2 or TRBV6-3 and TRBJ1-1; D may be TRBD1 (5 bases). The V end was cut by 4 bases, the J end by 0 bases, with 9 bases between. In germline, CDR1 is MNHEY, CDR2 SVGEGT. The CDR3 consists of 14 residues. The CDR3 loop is CASSWGRVNTEAFF. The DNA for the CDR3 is TGTGCCAGCAGTTGGGGCAGGGTGAACACTGAAGCTTTCTTT.

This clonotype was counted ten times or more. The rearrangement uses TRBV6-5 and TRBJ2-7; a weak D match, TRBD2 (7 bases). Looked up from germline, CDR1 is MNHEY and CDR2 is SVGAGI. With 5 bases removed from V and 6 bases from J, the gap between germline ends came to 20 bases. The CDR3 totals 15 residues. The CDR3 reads CASSRGGPGVVEQYF. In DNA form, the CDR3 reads TGTGCCAGCAGTAGGGGGGGGCCGGGGGTGGTCGAGCAGTACTTC.

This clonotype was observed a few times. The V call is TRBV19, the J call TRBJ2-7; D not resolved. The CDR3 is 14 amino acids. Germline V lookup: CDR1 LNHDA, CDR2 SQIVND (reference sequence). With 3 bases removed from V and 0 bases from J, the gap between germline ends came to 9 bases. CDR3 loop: CASSIKWSSYEQYF. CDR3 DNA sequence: TGTGCCAGTAGTATCAAGTGGAGCTCCTACGAGCAGTACTTC.

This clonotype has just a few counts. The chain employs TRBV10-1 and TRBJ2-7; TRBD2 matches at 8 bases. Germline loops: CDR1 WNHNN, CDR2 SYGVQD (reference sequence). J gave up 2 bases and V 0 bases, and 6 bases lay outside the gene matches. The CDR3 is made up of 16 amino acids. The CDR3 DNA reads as TGCGCCAGCAGTGAGTCGTCTAGCGGGTCCCCCTACGAGCAGTACTTC. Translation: CASSESSSGSPYEQYF.

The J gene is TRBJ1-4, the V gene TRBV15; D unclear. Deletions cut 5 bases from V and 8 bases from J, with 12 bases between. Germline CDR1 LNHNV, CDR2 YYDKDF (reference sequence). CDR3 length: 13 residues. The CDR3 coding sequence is TGTGCCACCAGCGAAGAGGGAGGCGAAAAACTGTTTTTT. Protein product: CATSEEGGEKLFF.

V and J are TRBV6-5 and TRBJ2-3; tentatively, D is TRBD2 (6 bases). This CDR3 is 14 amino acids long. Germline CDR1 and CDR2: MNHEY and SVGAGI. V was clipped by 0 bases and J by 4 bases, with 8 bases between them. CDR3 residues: CASSYSGGSDTQYF. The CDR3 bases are TGTGCCAGCAGTTACTCTGGGGGGTCAGATACGCAGTATTTT.

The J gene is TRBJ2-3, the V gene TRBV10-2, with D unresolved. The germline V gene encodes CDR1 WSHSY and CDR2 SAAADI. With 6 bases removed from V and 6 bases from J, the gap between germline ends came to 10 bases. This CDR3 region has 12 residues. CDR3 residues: CASSRALDTQYF. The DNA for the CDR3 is TGCGCCAGCAGCCGGGCCCTGGATACGCAGTATTTT.

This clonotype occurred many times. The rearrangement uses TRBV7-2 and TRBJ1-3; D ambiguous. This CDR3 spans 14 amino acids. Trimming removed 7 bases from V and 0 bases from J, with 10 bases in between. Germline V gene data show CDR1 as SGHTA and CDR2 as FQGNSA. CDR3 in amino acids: CASTLRRSGNTIYF. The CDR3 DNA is TGTGCCAGCACCCTCAGACGCTCTGGAAACACCATATATTTT.

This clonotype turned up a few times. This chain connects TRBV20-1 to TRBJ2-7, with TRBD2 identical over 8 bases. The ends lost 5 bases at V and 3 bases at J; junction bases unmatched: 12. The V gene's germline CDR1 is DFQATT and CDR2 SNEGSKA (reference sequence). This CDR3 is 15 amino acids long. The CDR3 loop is CSALPLPGRDYEQYF. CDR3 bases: TGCAGTGCTCTCCCACTGCCCGGGAGGGACTACGAGCAGTACTTC.

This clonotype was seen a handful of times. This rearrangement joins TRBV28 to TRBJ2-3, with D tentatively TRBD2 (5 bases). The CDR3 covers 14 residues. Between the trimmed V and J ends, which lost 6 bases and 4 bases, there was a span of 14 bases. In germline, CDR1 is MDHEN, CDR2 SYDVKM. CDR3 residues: CASSQGRASDTQYF. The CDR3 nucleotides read TGTGCCAGCAGCCAAGGGCGGGCTTCAGATACGCAGTATTTT.

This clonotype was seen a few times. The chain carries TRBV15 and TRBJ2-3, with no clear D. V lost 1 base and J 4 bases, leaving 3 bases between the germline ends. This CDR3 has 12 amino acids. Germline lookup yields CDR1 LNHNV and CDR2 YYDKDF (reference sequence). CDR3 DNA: TGTGCCACCAGCAGAGTGTCAGATACGCAGTATTTT. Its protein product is CATSRVSDTQYF.

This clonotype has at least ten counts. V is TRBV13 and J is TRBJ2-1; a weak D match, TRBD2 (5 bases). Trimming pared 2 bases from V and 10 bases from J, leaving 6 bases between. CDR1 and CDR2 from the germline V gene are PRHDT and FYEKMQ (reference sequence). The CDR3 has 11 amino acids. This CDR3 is CASSLREEQFF. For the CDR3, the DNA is TGTGCCAGCAGCTTAAGGGAGGAGCAGTTCTTC.

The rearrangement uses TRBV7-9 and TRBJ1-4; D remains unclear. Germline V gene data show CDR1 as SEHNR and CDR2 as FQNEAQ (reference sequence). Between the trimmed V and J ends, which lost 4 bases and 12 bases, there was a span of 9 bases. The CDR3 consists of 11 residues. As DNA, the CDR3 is TGTGCCAGCAGCTGGGGAAGGGAACTGTTTTTT. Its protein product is CASSWGRELFF.

The CDR3 bases are TGTGAAGTCGGCCAGGGACACGAAACGTCCCCTGAAGCTTTCTTT. This codes for CEVGQGHETSPEAFF. The chain recombines TRBV18 with TRBJ1-1, with D possibly TRBD1 on 6 matching bases. Germline values: CDR1 KGHSH, CDR2 LQKENI. The CDR3 totals 15 residues.

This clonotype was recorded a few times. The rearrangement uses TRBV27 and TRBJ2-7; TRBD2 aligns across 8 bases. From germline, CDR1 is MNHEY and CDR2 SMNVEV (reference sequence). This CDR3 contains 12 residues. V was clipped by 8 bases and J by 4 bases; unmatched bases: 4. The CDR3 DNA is TGTGCCAGCTCAGCGGGAGCATACGAGCAGTACTTC. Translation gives CASSAGAYEQYF.

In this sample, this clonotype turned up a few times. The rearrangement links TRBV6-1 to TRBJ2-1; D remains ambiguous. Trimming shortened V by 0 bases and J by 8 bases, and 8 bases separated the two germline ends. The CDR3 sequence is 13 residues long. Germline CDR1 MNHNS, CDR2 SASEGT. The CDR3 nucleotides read TGTGCCAGCAGTGAAGCGGAAGCCCATGAGCAGTTCTTC. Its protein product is CASSEAEAHEQFF.

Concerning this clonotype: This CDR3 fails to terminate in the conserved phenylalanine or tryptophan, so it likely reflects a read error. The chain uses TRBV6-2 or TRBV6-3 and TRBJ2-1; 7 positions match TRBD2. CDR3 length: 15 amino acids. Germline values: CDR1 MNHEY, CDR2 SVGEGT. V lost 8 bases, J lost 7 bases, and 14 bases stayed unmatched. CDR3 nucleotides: TGTGCCAGCGCTAACCTCAAGCGGGGATGGAATGAGCAGTTCTTG. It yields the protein CASANLKRGWNEQFL.